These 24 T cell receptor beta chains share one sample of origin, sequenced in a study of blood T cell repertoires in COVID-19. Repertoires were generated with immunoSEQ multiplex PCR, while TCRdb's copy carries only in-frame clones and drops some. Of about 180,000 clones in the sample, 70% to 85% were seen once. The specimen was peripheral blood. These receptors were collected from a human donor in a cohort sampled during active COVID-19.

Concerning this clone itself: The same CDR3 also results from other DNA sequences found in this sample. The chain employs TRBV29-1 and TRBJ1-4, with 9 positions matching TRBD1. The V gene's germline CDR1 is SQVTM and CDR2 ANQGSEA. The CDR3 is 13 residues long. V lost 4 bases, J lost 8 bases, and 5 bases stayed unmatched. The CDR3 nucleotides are TGCAGCGTTGCGGGACAGGGAGGAGAAAAACTGTTTTTT. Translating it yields CSVAGQGGEKLFF.

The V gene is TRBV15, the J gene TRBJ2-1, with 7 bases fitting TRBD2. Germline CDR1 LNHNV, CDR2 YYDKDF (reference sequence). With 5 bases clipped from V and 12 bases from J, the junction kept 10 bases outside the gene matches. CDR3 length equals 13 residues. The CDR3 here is CATSLERGGVQFF. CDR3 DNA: TGTGCCACCAGCCTCGAGCGGGGCGGGGTGCAGTTCTTC.

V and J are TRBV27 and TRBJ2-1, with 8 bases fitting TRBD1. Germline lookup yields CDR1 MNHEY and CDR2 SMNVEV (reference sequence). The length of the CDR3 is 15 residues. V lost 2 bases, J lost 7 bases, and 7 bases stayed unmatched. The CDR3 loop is CASSLMGQARNEQFF. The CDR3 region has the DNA TGTGCCAGCAGTTTAATGGGACAGGCGCGGAATGAGCAGTTCTTC.

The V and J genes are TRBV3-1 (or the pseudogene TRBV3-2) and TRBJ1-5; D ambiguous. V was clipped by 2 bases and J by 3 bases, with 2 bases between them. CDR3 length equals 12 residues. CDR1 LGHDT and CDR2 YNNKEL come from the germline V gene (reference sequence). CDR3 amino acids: CASSQHNQPQHF. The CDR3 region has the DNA TGTGCCAGCAGCCAACACAATCAGCCCCAGCATTTT.

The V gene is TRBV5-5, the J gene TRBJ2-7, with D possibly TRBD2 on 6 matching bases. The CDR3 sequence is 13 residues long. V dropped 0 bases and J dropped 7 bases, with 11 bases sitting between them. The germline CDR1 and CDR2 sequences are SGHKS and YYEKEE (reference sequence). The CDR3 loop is CASSLAGGTEQYF. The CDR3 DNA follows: TGTGCCAGCAGCTTGGCCGGAGGGACGGAGCAGTACTTC.

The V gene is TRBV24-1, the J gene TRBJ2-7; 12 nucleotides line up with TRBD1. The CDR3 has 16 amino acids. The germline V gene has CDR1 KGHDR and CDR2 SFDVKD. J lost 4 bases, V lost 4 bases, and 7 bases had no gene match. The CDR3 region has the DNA TGTGCCACCAGTGACATGGGACAGGGGGCACGGTACGAGCAGTACTTC. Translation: CATSDMGQGARYEQYF.

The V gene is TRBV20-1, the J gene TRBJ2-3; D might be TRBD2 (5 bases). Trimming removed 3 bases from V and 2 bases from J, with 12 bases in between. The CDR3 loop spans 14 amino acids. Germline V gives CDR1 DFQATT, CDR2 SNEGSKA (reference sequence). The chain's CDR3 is CSASGSGATDTQYF. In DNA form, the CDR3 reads TGCAGTGCTAGTGGCAGCGGAGCCACAGATACGCAGTATTTT.

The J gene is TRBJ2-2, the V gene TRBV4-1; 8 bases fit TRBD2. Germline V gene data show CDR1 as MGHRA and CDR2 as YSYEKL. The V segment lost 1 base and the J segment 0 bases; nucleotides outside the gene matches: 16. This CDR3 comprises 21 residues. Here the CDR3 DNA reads TGCGCCAGCAGCCAAGTTCAGGGTAGCGGGGTAACCATCGCGAACACCGGGGAGCTGTTTTTT. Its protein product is CASSQVQGSGVTIANTGELFF.

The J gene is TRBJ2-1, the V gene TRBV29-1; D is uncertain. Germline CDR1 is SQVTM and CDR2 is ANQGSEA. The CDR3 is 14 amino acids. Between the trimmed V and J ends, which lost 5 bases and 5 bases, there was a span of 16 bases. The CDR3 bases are TGCAGCGTTTTGGCTCAGTGGGCAAACAATGAGCAGTTCTTC. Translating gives CSVLAQWANNEQFF.

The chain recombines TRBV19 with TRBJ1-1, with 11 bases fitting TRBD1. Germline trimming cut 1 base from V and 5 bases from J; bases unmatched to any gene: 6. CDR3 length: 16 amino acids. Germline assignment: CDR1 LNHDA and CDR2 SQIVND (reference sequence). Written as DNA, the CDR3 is TGTGCCAGTAGTATAGGGACAGGGGGCGCAGGAACTGAAGCTTTCTTT. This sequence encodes CASSIGTGGAGTEAFF.

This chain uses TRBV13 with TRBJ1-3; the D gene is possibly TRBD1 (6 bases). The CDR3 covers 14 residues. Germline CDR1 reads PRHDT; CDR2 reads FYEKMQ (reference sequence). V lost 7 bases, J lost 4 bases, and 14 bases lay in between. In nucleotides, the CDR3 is TGTGCCAGCATCGGGGGGCCAGGCGGAAACACCATATATTTT. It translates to CASIGGPGGNTIYF.

The CDR3 loop reads CATKPGTGSTGANVLTF. The CDR3 DNA is TGTGCCACCAAGCCCGGGACAGGGTCGACTGGGGCCAACGTCCTGACTTTC. The rearrangement links TRBV15 to TRBJ2-6; 9 bases are a match to TRBD1. The CDR3 covers 17 residues. Germline assignment: CDR1 LNHNV and CDR2 YYDKDF (reference sequence). V gave up 7 bases and J gave up 2 bases; unmatched junction bases: 9.

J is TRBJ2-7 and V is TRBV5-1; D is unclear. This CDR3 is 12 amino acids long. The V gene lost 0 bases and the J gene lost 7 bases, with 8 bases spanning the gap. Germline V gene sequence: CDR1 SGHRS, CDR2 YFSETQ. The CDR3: CASSLASGEQYF. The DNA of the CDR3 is TGCGCCAGCAGCTTGGCCTCCGGTGAGCAGTACTTC.

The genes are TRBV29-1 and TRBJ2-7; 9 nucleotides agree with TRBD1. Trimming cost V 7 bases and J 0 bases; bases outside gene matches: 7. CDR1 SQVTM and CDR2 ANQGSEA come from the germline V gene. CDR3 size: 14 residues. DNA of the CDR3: TGCAGCGCTGGGACAGGGTTTGACTCCTACGAGCAGTACTTC. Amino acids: CSAGTGFDSYEQYF.

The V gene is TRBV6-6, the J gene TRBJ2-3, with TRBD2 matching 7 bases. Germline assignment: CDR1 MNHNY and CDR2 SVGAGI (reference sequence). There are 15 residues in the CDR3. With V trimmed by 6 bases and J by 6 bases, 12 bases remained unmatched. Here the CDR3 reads CASSQSGARGDTQYF. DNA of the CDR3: TGTGCCAGCAGCCAAAGCGGGGCCCGCGGGGATACGCAGTATTTT.

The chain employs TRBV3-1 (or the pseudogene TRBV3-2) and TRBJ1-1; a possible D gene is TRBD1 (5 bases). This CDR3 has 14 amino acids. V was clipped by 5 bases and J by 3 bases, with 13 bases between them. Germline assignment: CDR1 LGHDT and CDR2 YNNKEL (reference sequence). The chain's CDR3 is CASSFQGTDTEAFF. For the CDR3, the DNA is TGTGCCAGCAGCTTTCAGGGCACGGACACTGAAGCTTTCTTT.

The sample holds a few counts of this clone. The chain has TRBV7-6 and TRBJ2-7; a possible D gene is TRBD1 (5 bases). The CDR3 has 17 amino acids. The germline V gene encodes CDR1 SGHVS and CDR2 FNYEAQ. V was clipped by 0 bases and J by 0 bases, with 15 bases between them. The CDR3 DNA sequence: TGTGCCAGCAGCTTAGCTCCGTATTCGGACAACTCCTACGAGCAGTACTTC. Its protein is CASSLAPYSDNSYEQYF. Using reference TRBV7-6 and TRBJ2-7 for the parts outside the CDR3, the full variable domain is GAGVSQSPRYKVTKRGQDVALRCDPISGHVSLYWYRQALGQGPEFLTYFNYEAQQDKSGLPNDRFSAERPEGSISTLTIQRTEQRDSAMYRCASSLAPYSDNSYEQYFGPGTRLTVT.

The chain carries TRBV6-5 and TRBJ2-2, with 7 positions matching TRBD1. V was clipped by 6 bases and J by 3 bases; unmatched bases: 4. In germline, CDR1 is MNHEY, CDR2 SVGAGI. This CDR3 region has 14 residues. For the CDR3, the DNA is TGTGCCAGCAGCAGAGGACAGGACACCGGGGAGCTGTTTTTT. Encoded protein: CASSRGQDTGELFF.

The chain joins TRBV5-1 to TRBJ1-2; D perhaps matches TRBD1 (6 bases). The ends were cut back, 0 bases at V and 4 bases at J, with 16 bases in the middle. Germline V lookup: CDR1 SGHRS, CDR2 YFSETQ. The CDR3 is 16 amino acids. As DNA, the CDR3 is TGCGCCAGCAGCTTGGAAGGGCAGGGGCTCAGCTATGGCTACACCTTC. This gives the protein CASSLEGQGLSYGYTF. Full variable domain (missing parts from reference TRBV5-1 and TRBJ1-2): KAGVTQTPRYLIKTRGQQVTLSCSPISGHRSVSWYQQTPGQGLQFLFEYFSETQRNKGNFPGRFSGRQFSNSRSEMNVSTLELGDSALYLCASSLEGQGLSYGYTFGSGTRLTVV.

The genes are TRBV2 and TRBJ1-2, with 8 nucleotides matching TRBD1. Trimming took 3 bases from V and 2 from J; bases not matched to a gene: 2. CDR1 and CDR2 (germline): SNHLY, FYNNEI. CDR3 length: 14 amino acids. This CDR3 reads CASSETGANYGYTF. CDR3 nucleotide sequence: TGTGCCAGCAGTGAGACAGGGGCGAACTATGGCTACACCTTC.

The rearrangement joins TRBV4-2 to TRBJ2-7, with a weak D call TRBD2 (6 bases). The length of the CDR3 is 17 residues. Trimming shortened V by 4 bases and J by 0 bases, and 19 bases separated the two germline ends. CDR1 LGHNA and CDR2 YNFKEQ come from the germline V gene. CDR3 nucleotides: TGTGCCAGCAGCCCGCGTCTAGCGCGCGAGAACTCCTACGAGCAGTACTTC. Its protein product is CASSPRLARENSYEQYF.

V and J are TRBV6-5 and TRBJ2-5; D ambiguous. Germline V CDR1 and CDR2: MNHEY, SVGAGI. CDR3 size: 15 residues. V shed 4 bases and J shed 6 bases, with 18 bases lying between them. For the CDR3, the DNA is TGTGCCAGCAGTTCATCCGGAGACGGAGTCCAGACCCAGTACTTC. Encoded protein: CASSSSGDGVQTQYF.

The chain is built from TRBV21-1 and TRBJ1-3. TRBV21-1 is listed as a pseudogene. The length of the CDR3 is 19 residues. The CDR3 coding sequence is TGTGCCAGCAGCAAAGGAATTGAGAGGGCGGGGGCGTCGGGAAACACCATATATTTT. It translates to CASSKGIERAGASGNTIYF.

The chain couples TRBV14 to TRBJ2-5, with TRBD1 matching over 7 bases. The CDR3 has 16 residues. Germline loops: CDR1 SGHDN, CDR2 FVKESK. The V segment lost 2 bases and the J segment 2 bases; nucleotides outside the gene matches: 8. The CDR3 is CASSQNLDRRQETQYF. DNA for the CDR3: TGTGCCAGCAGCCAAAATTTGGACAGGAGGCAAGAGACCCAGTACTTC.